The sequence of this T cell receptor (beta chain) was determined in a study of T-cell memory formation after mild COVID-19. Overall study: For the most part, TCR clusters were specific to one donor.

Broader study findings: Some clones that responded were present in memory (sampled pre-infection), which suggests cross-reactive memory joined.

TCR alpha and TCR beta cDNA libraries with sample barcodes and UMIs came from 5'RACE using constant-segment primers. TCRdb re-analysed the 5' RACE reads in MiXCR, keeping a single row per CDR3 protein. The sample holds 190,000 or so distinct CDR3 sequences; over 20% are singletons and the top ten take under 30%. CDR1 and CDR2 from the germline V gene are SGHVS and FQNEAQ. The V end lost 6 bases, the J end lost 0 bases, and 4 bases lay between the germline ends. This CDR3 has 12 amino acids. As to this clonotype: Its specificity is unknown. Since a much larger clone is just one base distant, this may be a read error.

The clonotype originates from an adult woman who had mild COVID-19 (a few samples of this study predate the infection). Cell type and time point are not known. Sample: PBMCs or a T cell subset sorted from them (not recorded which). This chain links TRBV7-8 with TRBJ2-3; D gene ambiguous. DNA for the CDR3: TGTGCCAGCAGGCCTAGCACAGATACGCAGTATTTT. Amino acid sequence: CASRPSTDTQYF. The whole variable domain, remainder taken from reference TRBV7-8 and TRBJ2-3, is GAGVSQSPRYKVAKRGQDVALRCDPISGHVSLFWYQQALGQGPEFLTYFQNEAQLDKSGLPSDRFFAERPEGSVSTLKIQRTQQEDSAVYLCASRPSTDTQYFGPGTRLTVL.